This T cell receptor beta chain was obtained from a study of T cells in narcolepsy. For the study at large: Healthy controls were enrolled alongside patients with narcolepsy type 1 or type 2. Study findings and constraints: Autoreactive clone sequences were missing from some blood memory CD4+ repertoires.

V lost 5 bases and J lost 5, with 15 bases in between. The CDR3 loop spans 14 amino acids. The germline V gene has CDR1 LNHNV and CDR2 YYDKDF (reference sequence). Remarks on this clone: Its specificity is not known.

Here immunoSEQ multiplex PCR was the method, and the copy in TCRdb shows in-frame clones only, minus some. Of tens of thousands of clones in the sample, approximately 84% were seen once. This receptor was obtained from a human donor with narcolepsy. Sequenced sample: CD45RA- memory CD4+ T cells from PBMCs. The J gene is TRBJ1-1, the V gene TRBV15, with D perhaps TRBD1 (5 bases). This chain's CDR3 is CATSRGELLTEAFF. The CDR3, as DNA: TGTGCCACCAGCCGGGGGGAGCTCTTGACTGAAGCTTTCTTT. The whole variable domain, filled in from reference TRBV15 and TRBJ1-1, reads DAMVIQNPRYQVTQFGKPVTLSCSQTLNHNVMYWYQQKSSQAPKLLFHYYDKDFNNEADTPDNFQSRRPNTSFCFLDIRSPGLGDTAMYLCATSRGELLTEAFFGQGTRLTVV.